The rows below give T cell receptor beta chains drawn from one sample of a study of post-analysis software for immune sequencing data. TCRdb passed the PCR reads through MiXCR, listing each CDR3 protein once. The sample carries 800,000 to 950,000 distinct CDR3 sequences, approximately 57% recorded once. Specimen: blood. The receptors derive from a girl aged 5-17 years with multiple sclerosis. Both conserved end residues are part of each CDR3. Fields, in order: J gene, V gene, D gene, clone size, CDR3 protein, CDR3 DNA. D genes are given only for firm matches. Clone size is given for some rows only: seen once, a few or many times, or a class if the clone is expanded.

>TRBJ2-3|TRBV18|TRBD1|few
CASSPKGGFGTDTQYF
TGTGCCAGCTCACCCAAAGGGGGCTTTGGCACAGATACGCAGTATTTT
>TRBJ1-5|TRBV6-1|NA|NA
CASSTGQQPQHF
TGTGCCAGCAGTACAGGGCAGCAGCCCCAGCATTTT
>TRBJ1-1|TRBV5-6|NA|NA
CASSDLFEMEREAFF
TGTGCCAGCAGCGACCTTTTTGAGATGGAGAGGGAAGCTTTCTTT
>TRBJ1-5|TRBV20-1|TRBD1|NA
CSARGTGKNQPQHF
TGCAGTGCTCGAGGGACAGGGAAGAATCAGCCCCAGCATTTT
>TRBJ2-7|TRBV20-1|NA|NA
CSARASGGEQYF
TGCAGTGCTAGAGCGTCCGGGGGCGAGCAGTACTTC
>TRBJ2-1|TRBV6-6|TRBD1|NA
CASSGPTGHNEQFF
TGTGCCAGCAGTGGCCCGACAGGGCACAATGAGCAGTTCTTC
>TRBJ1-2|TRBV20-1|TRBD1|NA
CSAATGGARGYTF
TGCAGCGCTGCTACAGGGGGCGCGAGGGGCTACACCTTC
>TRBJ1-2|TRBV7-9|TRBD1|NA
CASSLPGAQGARGPGYTF
TGTGCCAGCAGCTTACCTGGGGCGCAGGGGGCAAGAGGGCCTGGCTACACCTTC
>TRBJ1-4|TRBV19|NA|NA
CASSITGTNEKLFF
TGTGCCAGTAGTATTACAGGGACGAATGAAAAACTGTTTTTT
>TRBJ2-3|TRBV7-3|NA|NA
CANSFASVGERTQYF
TGTGCCAACAGCTTTGCCTCGGTTGGGGAACGTACGCAGTATTTT
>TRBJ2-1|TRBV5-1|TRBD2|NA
CASSLPSGTSGEQFF
TGCGCCAGCAGCTTGCCATCTGGGACTAGCGGGGAGCAGTTCTTC
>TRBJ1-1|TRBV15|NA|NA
CATSRDLQVKNTEAFF
TGTGCCACCAGCAGAGACCTACAGGTCAAGAACACTGAAGCTTTCTTT
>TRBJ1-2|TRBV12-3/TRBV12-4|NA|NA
CASSLRDISNYGYTF
TGTGCCAGCAGTCTCCGGGACATTTCTAACTATGGCTACACCTTC
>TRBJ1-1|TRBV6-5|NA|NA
CASMSGGVNTEAFF
TGTGCCAGTATGAGCGGGGGAGTGAACACTGAAGCTTTCTTT
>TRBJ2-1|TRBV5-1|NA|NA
CASSLAGTGSSYNEQFF
TGCGCCAGCAGCTTGGCCGGCACAGGGAGCTCCTACAATGAGCAGTTCTTC
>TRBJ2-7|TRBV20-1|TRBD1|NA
CSAPGQGVIEQYF
TGCAGTGCCCCGGGACAGGGGGTAATCGAGCAGTACTTC
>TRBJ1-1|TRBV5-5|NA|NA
CASSYDPDGRGNTEAFF
TGTGCCAGCAGCTACGATCCGGACGGACGGGGGAACACTGAAGCTTTCTTT
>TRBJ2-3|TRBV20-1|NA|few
CSASSDGYTDTQYF
TGCAGTGCTAGCTCGGACGGGTACACAGATACGCAGTATTTT
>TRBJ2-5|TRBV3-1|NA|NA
CASSQEGNQRGETQYF
TGTGCCAGCAGCCAAGAAGGGAACCAACGCGGAGAGACCCAGTACTTC
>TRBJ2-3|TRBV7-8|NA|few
CASSLSFTDTQYF
TGTGCCAGCAGCTTAAGTTTTACAGATACGCAGTATTTT
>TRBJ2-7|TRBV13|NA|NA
CASSLRDETQDF
TGTGCCAGCAGCTTACGGGATGAGACCCAGGACTTC
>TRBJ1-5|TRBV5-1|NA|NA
CASSFSGSQGQPQHF
TGCGCCAGCAGCTTTTCAGGGTCTCAGGGTCAGCCCCAGCATTTT
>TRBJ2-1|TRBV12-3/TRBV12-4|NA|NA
CASSLPLGKRNEQFF
TGTGCCAGCAGTTTACCACTTGGGAAGCGCAATGAGCAGTTCTTC
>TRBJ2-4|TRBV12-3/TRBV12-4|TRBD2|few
CASSFLLAGEGEQYF
TGTGCCAGCAGTTTTTTACTAGCGGGAGAGGGTGAGCAGTACTTC
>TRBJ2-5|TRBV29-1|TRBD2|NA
CSVASGSSGNEQYF
TGCAGCGTGGCGAGCGGGAGTAGCGGCAATGAGCAGTACTTC
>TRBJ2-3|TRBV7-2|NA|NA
CASSLGETLDTQYF
TGTGCCAGCAGCTTAGGGGAAACTTTAGATACGCAGTATTTT